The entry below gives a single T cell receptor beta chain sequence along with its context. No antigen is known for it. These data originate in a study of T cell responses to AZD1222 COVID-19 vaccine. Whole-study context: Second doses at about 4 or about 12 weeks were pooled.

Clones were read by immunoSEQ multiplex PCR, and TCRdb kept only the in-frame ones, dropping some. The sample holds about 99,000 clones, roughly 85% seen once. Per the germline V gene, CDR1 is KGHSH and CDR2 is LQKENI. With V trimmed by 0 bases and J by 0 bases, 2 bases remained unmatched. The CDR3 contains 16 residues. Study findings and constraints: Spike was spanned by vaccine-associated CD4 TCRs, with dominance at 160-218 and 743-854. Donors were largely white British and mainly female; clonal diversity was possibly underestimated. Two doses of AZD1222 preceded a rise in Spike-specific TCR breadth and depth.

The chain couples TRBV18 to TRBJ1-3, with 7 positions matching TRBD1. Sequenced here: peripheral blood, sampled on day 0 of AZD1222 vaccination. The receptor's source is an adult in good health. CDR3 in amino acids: CASSPPWTGSGNTIYF. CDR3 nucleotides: TGTGCCAGCTCACCACCGTGGACAGGCTCTGGAAACACCATATATTTT.